Included here is one T cell receptor (beta chain) sequence, with context. Its antigen remains undetermined. No much larger clone is present one base from it, and per-base qualities are unavailable. The collaborating institutions used their own protocols to collect whole blood in K2EDTA tubes. For TCRbeta analysis, collaborators shipped samples in one of three forms: frozen whole blood, isolated PBMCs, or DNA extracted from either of those sample types. The sample belongs to a study of blood T cell repertoires in COVID-19 (TCRdb year 2020). Looking at the study overall: The collaborator samples originated in the United States, Italy and Spain and spanned the acute and convalescent phases of COVID-19. The samples were drawn from the first 160 participants of the ongoing ImmuneRACE study and from 1,254 subjects provided by 6 global collaborators. Nearly every sample came with metadata listing a de-identified subject ID, COVID-19 status, age in years and sex. The repertoires were released in a freely available public database intended as a resource for research on the immune response to SARS-CoV-2. HLA class I and class II types, where available, came from metadata supplied by the sample provider rather than from assay-based typing. The material from the prospective study consisted of cDNA or gDNA derived from T cells, B-cell-depleted T cells, or PBMCs. The dataset comprised deeply sampled blood TCRbeta repertoires from subjects exposed to, actively infected with, or recovered from COVID-19.

Results the study describes overall, beyond this receptor: The quantity of clinical and demographic metadata differed by source and by participant and was supplied without curation.

V gives up 1 base and J gives up 4 bases, and the segment between their germline ends measures 19 bases. Including cysteine and phenylalanine, the CDR3 has 18 amino acids. The kept DNA is CDR3 alone, 54 bases in frame from the first base. As encoded in the germline V gene, CDR1 is SGHTA while CDR2 is FQGNSA. TCRbeta CDR3 regions were amplified from genomic DNA by means of the immunoSEQ Assay, a bias-controlled multiplex PCR. For the original study's pipeline: Within the assay, amplification of reference gene primers was used to estimate how many nucleated cells each sample contained. To quantify the absolute abundance of each unique TCRbeta CDR3 rearrangement, sequence reads were collapsed and filtered. For each sample, productive Simpson clonality was calculated as the square root of Simpson's diversity index across productive rearrangements. In its TCRdb copy, this immuneACCESS table keeps in-frame sequences only and misses some clones. Where compared with another copy, unresolved V genes explain less than half of these, and the others have no known cause. V, J and clone size reflect that table, while D and trimming were determined from the DNA. This sample comprises about 17,000 clones, 80% of them detected only once. In total, the top ten clones hold 8% to 13% of the sample.

This receptor was taken from a man older than 75 with acute or convalescent COVID-19. Sequenced material: peripheral blood. This chain joins TRBV7-2 to TRBJ2-2; TRBD1 is a weak D gene call, 8 bases matching. The DNA reads TGTGCCAGCAGCTTAGACAGGGGGGGGGCCCCCGGCACCGGGGAGCTGTTTTTT. It codes for CASSLDRGGAPGTGELFF.